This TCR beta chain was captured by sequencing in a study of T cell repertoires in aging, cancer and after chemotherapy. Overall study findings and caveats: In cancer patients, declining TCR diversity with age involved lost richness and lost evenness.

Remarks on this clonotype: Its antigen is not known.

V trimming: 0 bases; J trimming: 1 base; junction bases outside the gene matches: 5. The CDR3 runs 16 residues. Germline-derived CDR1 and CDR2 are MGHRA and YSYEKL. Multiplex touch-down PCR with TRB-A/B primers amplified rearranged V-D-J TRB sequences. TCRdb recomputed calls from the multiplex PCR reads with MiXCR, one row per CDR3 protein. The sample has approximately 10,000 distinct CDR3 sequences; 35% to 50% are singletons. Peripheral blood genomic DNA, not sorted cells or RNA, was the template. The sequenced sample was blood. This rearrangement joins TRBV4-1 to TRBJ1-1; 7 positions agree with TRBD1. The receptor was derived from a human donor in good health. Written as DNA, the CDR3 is TGCGCCAGCAGCCAAGAAAAGACAGGGCGGAACACTGAAGCTTTCTTT. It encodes CASSQEKTGRNTEAFF.